These 17 T cell receptor beta chains were sequenced from one sample in a study of response to subunit inactivated influenza vaccine. MiXCR was run by TCRdb on the RT-PCR reads, yielding one entry per CDR3 protein. In the table there are approximately 520,000 distinct CDR3 sequences, over 25% of which are singletons. Source: CD4+ T cells sorted from PBMCs, taken 5 days after vaccination. These receptors were obtained from a man in his fifties or sixties who received an inactivated influenza vaccine.

This clonotype was seen more than once but under ten times. The chain employs TRBV18 and TRBJ2-7; no clear D. This CDR3 comprises 13 residues. V was shortened by 3 bases and J by 3 bases, with 9 bases between the two germline ends. CDR1 and CDR2 from the germline V gene are KGHSH and LQKENI. For the CDR3, the DNA is TGTGCCAGCTCACCCCCATCGGTCTACGAGCAGTACTTC. Encoded protein: CASSPPSVYEQYF.

This chain links TRBV6-2 or TRBV6-3 with TRBJ2-3; D could derive from TRBD1 or TRBD2 (5 bases each). The V gene lost 2 bases and the J gene lost 1 base, with 10 bases spanning the gap. The germline gives CDR1 MNHEY, CDR2 SVGEGT. This CDR3 region has 15 residues. The CDR3 DNA reads as TGTGCCAGCAGTTACGGGGGTTACCGCACAGATACGCAGTATTTT. Encoded protein: CASSYGGYRTDTQYF.

This clonotype came up many times. V gene TRBV3-1 combines with J gene TRBJ2-5; possibly TRBD2 for D (6 bases). CDR1 and CDR2 (germline): LGHDT, YNNKEL (reference sequence). V gave up 4 bases and J gave up 7 bases, with 13 bases separating them. This CDR3 region has 13 residues. CDR3 residues: CASSPRSEGTQYF. The CDR3, as DNA: TGTGCCAGCAGCCCACGTTCGGAGGGGACCCAGTACTTC.

This clonotype was seen only a few times. The rearrangement uses TRBV11-2 and TRBJ2-1; D is perhaps TRBD1 (5 bases). Germline V lookup: CDR1 SGHAT, CDR2 FQNNGV. The CDR3 loop spans 13 amino acids. Deletions cut 10 bases from V and 4 bases from J, with 14 bases between. CDR3 residues: CATSDGAYNEQFF. DNA for the CDR3: TGTGCCACCTCGGATGGGGCTTACAATGAGCAGTTCTTC.

This clonotype was picked up a small number of times. The J gene is TRBJ2-4, the V gene TRBV4-1, with 8 bases fitting TRBD2. CDR3 size: 15 residues. Germline V lookup: CDR1 MGHRA, CDR2 YSYEKL. J gave up 3 bases and V 3 bases, and 4 bases lay outside the gene matches. CDR3 nucleotides: TGCGCCAGCAGCCACGGGAGGGGAGGCAAAAACATTCAGTACTTC. Translation gives CASSHGRGGKNIQYF.

The rearrangement links TRBV12-3 or TRBV12-4 to TRBJ1-6; the match to TRBD1 covers 10 bases. The CDR3 contains 15 residues. V gave up 5 bases and J gave up 7 bases; unmatched junction bases: 5. CDR3 sequence reads: CASSPSDRGNSPLHF. CDR3 nucleotides: TGTGCCAGCAGTCCCTCGGACAGGGGGAATTCACCCCTCCACTTT.

This rearrangement joins TRBV20-1 to TRBJ2-7, with 15 bases that match TRBD2. Germline CDR1 DFQATT, CDR2 SNEGSKA (reference sequence). J gave up 0 bases and V 6 bases, and 6 bases lay outside the gene matches. The CDR3 runs to 16 residues. The CDR3 loop reads CSARTSGRARSYEQYF. The CDR3 DNA sequence: TGCAGTGCCAGGACTAGCGGGAGGGCCCGCTCCTACGAGCAGTACTTC.

The chain combines TRBV5-1 with TRBJ1-1, with D unclear. Germline V gene data show CDR1 as SGHRS and CDR2 as YFSETQ. The CDR3 sequence is 15 residues long. V was pared by 0 bases and J by 0 bases, with 9 bases between. CDR3 loop: CASSLDIGLNTEAFF. Here the CDR3 DNA reads TGCGCCAGCAGCTTGGATATAGGATTGAACACTGAAGCTTTCTTT. Using reference TRBV5-1 and TRBJ1-1 for the parts outside the CDR3, the full variable domain is KAGVTQTPRYLIKTRGQQVTLSCSPISGHRSVSWYQQTPGQGLQFLFEYFSETQRNKGNFPGRFSGRQFSNSRSEMNVSTLELGDSALYLCASSLDIGLNTEAFFGQGTRLTVV.

This clonotype was counted a few times. V is TRBV6-1 and J is TRBJ1-4; the D gene is possibly TRBD1 (6 bases). This CDR3 spans 16 amino acids. Germline V gives CDR1 MNHNS, CDR2 SASEGT. Trimming removed 2 bases at V and 4 bases at J, with 14 bases between. The CDR3: CASSEPPQGYNEKLFF. The CDR3, as DNA: TGTGCCAGCAGTGAACCCCCACAGGGATATAATGAAAAACTGTTTTTT.

This clonotype has more than one count but fewer than ten. V and J are TRBV6-2 or TRBV6-3 and TRBJ2-2; 9 nucleotides agree with TRBD1. With V trimmed by 7 bases and J by 4 bases, 7 bases remained unmatched. Germline V lookup: CDR1 MNHEY, CDR2 SVGEGT. The CDR3 contains 15 residues. The CDR3: CASTRGQGSTGELFF. CDR3 nucleotides: TGTGCCAGCACGCGGGGACAGGGCAGCACCGGGGAGCTGTTTTTT.

A few counts support this clonotype. The chain links TRBV3-1 to TRBJ1-1, with unresolved D. Deletions cut 1 base from V and 5 bases from J, with 11 bases between. Germline CDR1 is LGHDT and CDR2 is YNNKEL (reference sequence). The CDR3 contains 14 residues. In nucleotides, the CDR3 is TGTGCCAGCAGCCAAGCCGGGGTAGGGACTGAAGCTTTCTTT. Encoded protein: CASSQAGVGTEAFF.

The chain joins TRBV11-2 to TRBJ2-1; 9 positions match TRBD2. V lost 1 base to trimming and J lost 8 bases; unmatched junction nucleotides: 6. This CDR3 contains 15 residues. Germline CDR1 SGHAT, CDR2 FQNNGV. As DNA, the CDR3 is TGTGCCAGCAGCTTAGTTCTAGCGGGGAAAGATGAGCAGTTCTTC. This codes for CASSLVLAGKDEQFF. The full variable domain, rest sourced from reference TRBV11-2 and TRBJ2-1, is EAGVAQSPRYKIIEKRQSVAFWCNPISGHATLYWYQQILGQGPKLLIQFQNNGVVDDSQLPKDRFSAERLKGVDSTLKIQPAKLEDSAVYLCASSLVLAGKDEQFFGPGTRLTVL.

CDR3 residues: CASSYQGTGEQYF. For the CDR3, the DNA is TGTGCCAGCAGTTACCAGGGGACAGGGGAGCAGTACTTC. The gene calls are TRBV6-6 and TRBJ2-7, with 9 bases matching TRBD1. CDR3 length: 13 residues. The ends lost 2 bases at V and 7 bases at J; junction bases unmatched: 3. The germline V gene has CDR1 MNHNY and CDR2 SVGAGI (reference sequence).

This clonotype was counted only a few times. The CDR3 is CAWSVGGYEQYF. The CDR3 DNA reads TGTGCCTGGAGTGTCGGGGGCTACGAGCAGTACTTC. The rearrangement joins TRBV30 to TRBJ2-7, with D tentatively TRBD2 (6 bases). CDR3 length: 12 residues. V lost 0 bases and J 3 bases, leaving 6 bases between the germline ends. Germline-derived CDR1 and CDR2 are GTSNPN and SVGIG (reference sequence). Filled out from reference TRBV30 and TRBJ2-7, the complete variable domain reads SQTIHQWPATLVQPVGSPLSLECTVEGTSNPNLYWYRQAAGRGLQLLFYSVGIGQISSEVPQNLSASRPQDRQFILSSKKLLLSDSGFYLCAWSVGGYEQYFGPGTRLTVT.

CDR3 in amino acids: CASSFSFNSPLHF. The CDR3 nucleotides read TGTGCCAGCAGTTTTTCATTCAATTCACCCCTCCACTTT. The V gene is TRBV27, the J gene TRBJ1-6, with D unclear. Per the germline V gene, CDR1 is MNHEY and CDR2 is SMNVEV (reference sequence). The CDR3 has 13 residues. V was cut by 3 bases and J by 7 bases, with 7 bases left in between.

The chain links TRBV3-1 to TRBJ2-7; 11 bases line up with TRBD2. The CDR3 is made up of 14 amino acids. Germline V gene sequence: CDR1 LGHDT, CDR2 YNNKEL (reference sequence). Trimming at V came to 6 bases and at J to 12 bases, leaving 13 bases not matched to a gene. The CDR3 is CASSDGLAGVWSYF. As DNA, the CDR3 is TGTGCCAGCAGTGACGGACTAGCGGGTGTTTGGTCGTACTTC.

This clonotype was detected only once. This chain links TRBV29-1 with TRBJ1-2; D ambiguous. Germline CDR1 reads SQVTM; CDR2 reads ANQGSEA. With 0 bases removed from V and 8 bases from J, the gap between germline ends came to 13 bases. The CDR3 runs 13 residues. The CDR3 DNA reads as TGCAGCGTTGAAGATGACGGCTTTTCGGGCTACACCTTC. This gives the protein CSVEDDGFSGYTF.